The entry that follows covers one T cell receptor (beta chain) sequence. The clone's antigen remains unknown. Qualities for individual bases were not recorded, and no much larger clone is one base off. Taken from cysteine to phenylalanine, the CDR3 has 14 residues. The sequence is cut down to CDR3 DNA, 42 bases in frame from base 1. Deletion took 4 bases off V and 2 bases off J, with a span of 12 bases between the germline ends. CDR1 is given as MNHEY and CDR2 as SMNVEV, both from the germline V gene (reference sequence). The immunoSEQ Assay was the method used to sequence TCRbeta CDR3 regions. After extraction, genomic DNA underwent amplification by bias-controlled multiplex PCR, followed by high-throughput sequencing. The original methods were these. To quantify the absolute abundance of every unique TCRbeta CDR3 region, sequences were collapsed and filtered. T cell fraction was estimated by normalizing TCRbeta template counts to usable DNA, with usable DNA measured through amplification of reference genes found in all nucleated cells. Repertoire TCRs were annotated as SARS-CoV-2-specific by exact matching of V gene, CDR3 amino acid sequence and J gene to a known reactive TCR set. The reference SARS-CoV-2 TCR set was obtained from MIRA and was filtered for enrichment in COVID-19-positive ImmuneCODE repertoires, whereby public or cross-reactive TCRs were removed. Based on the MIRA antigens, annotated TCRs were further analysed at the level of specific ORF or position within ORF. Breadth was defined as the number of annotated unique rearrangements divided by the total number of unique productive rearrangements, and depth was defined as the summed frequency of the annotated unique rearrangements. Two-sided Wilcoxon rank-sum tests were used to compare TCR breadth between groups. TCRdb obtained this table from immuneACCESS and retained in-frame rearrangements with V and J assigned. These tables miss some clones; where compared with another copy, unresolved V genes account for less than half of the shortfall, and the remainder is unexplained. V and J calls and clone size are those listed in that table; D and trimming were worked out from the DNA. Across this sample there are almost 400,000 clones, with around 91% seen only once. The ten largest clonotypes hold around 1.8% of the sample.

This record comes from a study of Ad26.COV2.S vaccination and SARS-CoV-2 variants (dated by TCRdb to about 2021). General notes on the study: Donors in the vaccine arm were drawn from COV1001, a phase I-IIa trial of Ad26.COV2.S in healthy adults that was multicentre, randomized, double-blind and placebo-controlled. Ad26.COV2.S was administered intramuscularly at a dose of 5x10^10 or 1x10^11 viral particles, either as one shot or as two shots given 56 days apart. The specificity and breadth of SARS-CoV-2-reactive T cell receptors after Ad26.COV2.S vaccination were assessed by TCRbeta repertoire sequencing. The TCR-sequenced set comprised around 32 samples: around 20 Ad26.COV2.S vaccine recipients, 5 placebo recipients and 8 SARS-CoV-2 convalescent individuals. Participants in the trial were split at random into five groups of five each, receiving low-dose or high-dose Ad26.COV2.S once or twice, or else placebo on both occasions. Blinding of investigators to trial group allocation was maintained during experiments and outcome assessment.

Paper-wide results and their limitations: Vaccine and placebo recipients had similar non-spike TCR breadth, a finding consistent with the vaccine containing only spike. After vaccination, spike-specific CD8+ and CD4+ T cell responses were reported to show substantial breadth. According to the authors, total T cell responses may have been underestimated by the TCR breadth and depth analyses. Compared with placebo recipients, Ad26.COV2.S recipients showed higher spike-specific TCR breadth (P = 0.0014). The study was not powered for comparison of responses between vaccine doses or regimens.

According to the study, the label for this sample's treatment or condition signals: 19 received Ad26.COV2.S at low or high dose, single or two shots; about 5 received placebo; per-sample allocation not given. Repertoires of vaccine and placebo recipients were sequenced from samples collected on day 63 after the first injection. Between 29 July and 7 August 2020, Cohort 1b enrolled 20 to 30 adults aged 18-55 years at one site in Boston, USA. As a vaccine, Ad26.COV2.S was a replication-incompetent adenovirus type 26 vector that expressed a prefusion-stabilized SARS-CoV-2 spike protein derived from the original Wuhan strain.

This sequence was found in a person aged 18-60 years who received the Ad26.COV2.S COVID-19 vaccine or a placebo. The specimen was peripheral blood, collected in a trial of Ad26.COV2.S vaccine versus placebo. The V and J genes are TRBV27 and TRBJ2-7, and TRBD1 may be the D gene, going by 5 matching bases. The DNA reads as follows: TGTGCCAGCAGTTCAGGGTATGGCGCCTACGAGCAGTACTTC. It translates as CASSSGYGAYEQYF.